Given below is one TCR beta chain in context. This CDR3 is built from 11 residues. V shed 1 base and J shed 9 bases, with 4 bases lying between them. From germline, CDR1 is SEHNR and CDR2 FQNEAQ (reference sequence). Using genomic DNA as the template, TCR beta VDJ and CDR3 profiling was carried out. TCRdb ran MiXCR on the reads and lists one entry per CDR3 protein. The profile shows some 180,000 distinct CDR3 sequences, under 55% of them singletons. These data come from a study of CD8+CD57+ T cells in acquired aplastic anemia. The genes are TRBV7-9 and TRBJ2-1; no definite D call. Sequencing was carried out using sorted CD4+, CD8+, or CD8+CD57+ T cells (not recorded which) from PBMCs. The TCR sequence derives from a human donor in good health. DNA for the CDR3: TGTGCCAGCAGCTTAGATGCTGAGCAGTTCTTC. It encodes CASSLDAEQFF. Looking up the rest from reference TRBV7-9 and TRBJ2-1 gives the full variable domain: DTGVSQNPRHKITKRGQNVTFRCDPISEHNRLYWYRQTLGQGPEFLTYFQNEAQLEKSRLLSDRFSAERPKGSFSTLEIQRTEQGDSAMYLCASSLDAEQFFGPGTRLTVL.